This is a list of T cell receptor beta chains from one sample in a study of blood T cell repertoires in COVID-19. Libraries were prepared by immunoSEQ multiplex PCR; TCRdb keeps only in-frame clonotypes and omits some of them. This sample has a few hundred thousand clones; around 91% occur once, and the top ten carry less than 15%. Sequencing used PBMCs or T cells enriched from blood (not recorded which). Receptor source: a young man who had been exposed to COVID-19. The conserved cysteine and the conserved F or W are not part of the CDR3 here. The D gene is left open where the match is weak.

ASSASTDTQY,TRBJ2-3,.,TRBV18
ASSLESGHSSYEQY,TRBJ2-7,.,TRBV11-2
ASSQAGGEETQY,TRBJ2-5,TRBD2,TRBV4-1
ASSSAEYHVGEQY,TRBJ2-7,.,TRBV5-4
ASSLETAGTEAF,TRBJ1-1,.,TRBV7-9
ASSLERGGHGYT,TRBJ1-2,.,TRBV5-4
ATSPQKFNTEAF,TRBJ1-1,.,TRBV15
ASTLERIYGYT,TRBJ1-2,.,TRBV12-3/TRBV12-4
ATSPTLEETQY,TRBJ2-5,.,TRBV15
ASSSSGTLNTEAF,TRBJ1-1,.,TRBV5-5
ASGLLLDQPQH,TRBJ1-5,.,TRBV19
ASSPLGVAGGHEQY,TRBJ2-7,.,TRBV7-2
ASSQTGTVNGYT,TRBJ1-2,TRBD1,TRBV4-1
ASSQVGFGEQY,TRBJ2-7,.,TRBV4-2
ASRPILNTGELF,TRBJ2-2,.,TRBV27
ASSQTGTGRSEAF,TRBJ1-1,TRBD1,TRBV4-3
ASTKSGQGGEKLF,TRBJ1-4,.,TRBV7-9
ASSLGQGGYNEQF,TRBJ2-1,TRBD1,TRBV5-1
ASSVPLAGGVKTQY,TRBJ2-5,TRBD2,TRBV5-4
ASSPYAPGQGSPTGELF,TRBJ2-2,TRBD1,TRBV5-4
ASSSRTENNEKLF,TRBJ1-4,.,TRBV5-4
ATSSGESLDSYGYT,TRBJ1-2,.,TRBV15
ASSQTMGANQPQH,TRBJ1-5,.,TRBV18
ASSPTGTEAF,TRBJ1-1,.,TRBV14
ASLNTGGTEAF,TRBJ1-1,.,TRBV12-3/TRBV12-4
ASSPGTGTDYGYT,TRBJ1-2,TRBD1,TRBV18
ASGWDRSPYGYT,TRBJ1-2,TRBD1,TRBV6-5
ASSSRDRVDNEQF,TRBJ2-1,TRBD1,TRBV28
ASSVGQRGGWVEQF,TRBJ2-1,TRBD2,TRBV9
ASSETGGFGKPQH,TRBJ1-5,TRBD1,TRBV6-1
ASGSGQGISTLYGYT,TRBJ1-2,TRBD1,TRBV12-5
ASIRSEGANEQF,TRBJ2-1,.,TRBV2
ASSVAGGSYEQY,TRBJ2-7,TRBD1,TRBV10-1
ASRSTGGWGEKLF,TRBJ1-4,TRBD1,TRBV6-5
ASSHGLAGKTGELF,TRBJ2-2,TRBD2,TRBV7-9
ASSHVNGGVGEQY,TRBJ2-7,.,TRBV4-1
ATSMYGRGSEAF,TRBJ1-1,TRBD1,TRBV15
ASSEAWRGARGQPQH,TRBJ1-5,.,TRBV19
ASSPTSGGIYNEQF,TRBJ2-1,TRBD2,TRBV7-2
AISAGDQPQH,TRBJ1-5,.,TRBV10-3